These 29 T cell receptor beta chains were sequenced from one sample in a study of blood T cells in healthy people across ages. A second PCR, run for about 6 to 11 cycles, used a sample-barcoded 5' primer plus a J-beta primer mix. MiXCR, run by TCRdb on the 5' RACE reads, gives a single entry per CDR3 protein. Seen here are roughly 830,000 distinct CDR3 sequences, around 62% observed once, and the top ten hold roughly 26%. The sample consisted of blood. These receptors were obtained from a man aged 30 to 45 in good health.

Only a few counts were recorded for this clonotype. The chain uses TRBV9 and TRBJ2-1; D is unresolved. The V gene's germline CDR1 is SGDLS and CDR2 YYNGEE. V was pared by 3 bases and J by 3 bases, with 7 bases between. The CDR3 loop spans 13 amino acids. The CDR3 bases are TGTGCCAGCAGCGAAGCGATCTACAATGAGCAGTTCTTC. Translated, it gives CASSEAIYNEQFF.

This clonotype turned up a few times. The chain recombines TRBV7-2 with TRBJ2-7; the D gene is possibly TRBD1 (5 bases). Trimming took off 4 bases at V and 4 bases at J, with 11 bases between the two ends. CDR3 size: 13 residues. In germline, CDR1 is SGHTA, CDR2 FQGNSA. CDR3 sequence (DNA): TGTGCCAGCAGCTCCAGGGTGGGATACGAGCAGTACTTC. Translating it yields CASSSRVGYEQYF.

The chain joins TRBV12-3 or TRBV12-4 to TRBJ1-2; the D is unclear. V was cut by 6 bases and J by 3 bases, with 11 bases left in between. The CDR3 sequence is 13 residues long. The CDR3: CASSPTPYYGYTF. CDR3 nucleotide sequence: TGTGCCAGCAGCCCAACACCCTACTATGGCTACACCTTC.

This clonotype was observed a handful of times. V and J are TRBV27 and TRBJ2-7; 8 nucleotides match TRBD1. Germline loops: CDR1 MNHEY, CDR2 SMNVEV (reference sequence). V dropped 5 bases and J dropped 3; count of bases not matched to a gene: 6. The CDR3 spans 14 residues. The CDR3 DNA reads TGTGCCAGCAGTATAGGACAGGGAAGCTACGAGCAGTACTTC. Translating it yields CASSIGQGSYEQYF.

This clonotype showed up just a few times. This chain connects TRBV5-1 to TRBJ2-7; D uncertain. There are 16 residues in the CDR3. The V gene lost 0 bases and the J gene lost 3 bases, with 16 bases spanning the gap. CDR1 SGHRS and CDR2 YFSETQ come from the germline V gene. The CDR3 sequence: CASSLASTYGSYEQYF. DNA for the CDR3: TGCGCCAGCAGCTTGGCCTCTACGTATGGAAGCTACGAGCAGTACTTC.

A single count supports this clonotype. This rearrangement joins TRBV12-3 or TRBV12-4 to TRBJ1-1; unclear D gene. The CDR3 runs 16 residues. Trimming took off 2 bases at V and 0 bases at J, with 13 bases between the two ends. The CDR3 sequence: CASSLTHTFMNTEAFF. The CDR3 region has the DNA TGTGCCAGCAGTTTAACGCACACGTTCATGAACACTGAAGCTTTCTTT.

The chain uses TRBV20-1 and TRBJ2-3; maybe TRBD2 (5 bases). Germline V gene sequence: CDR1 DFQATT, CDR2 SNEGSKA (reference sequence). This CDR3 spans 16 amino acids. Trimming removed 1 base at V and 2 bases at J, with 16 bases between. The CDR3 region is CSARVATPDSTDTQYF. The CDR3 nucleotides read TGCAGTGCTAGAGTCGCGACGCCGGACTCCACAGATACGCAGTATTTT.

V usage is TRBV7-9 and J usage is TRBJ1-6, with TRBD1 matching over 9 bases. V shed 4 bases, J shed 14 bases, and the junction held 12 bases outside the gene matches. The CDR3 totals 15 residues. Germline assignment: CDR1 SEHNR and CDR2 FQNEAQ (reference sequence). The CDR3 bases are TGTGCCAGCAGCTCAACGGACAGGGGTTATGCGGCCCTCCACTTT. Residues: CASSSTDRGYAALHF.

This clonotype came up a few times. The rearrangement joins TRBV6-2 or TRBV6-3 to TRBJ2-4, with 10 positions matching TRBD1. The end of the DNA is better explained by TRBJ2-7, so the J call may be wrong. Germline V lookup: CDR1 MNHEY, CDR2 SVGEGT. This CDR3 has 15 residues. The CDR3 nucleotides read TGTGCCAGCAGTTACTGGGGACAGGGGATCTACGAGCAGTACTTC. Protein sequence: CASSYWGQGIYEQYF.

This clonotype was counted a single time. The gene calls are TRBV7-9 and TRBJ1-1; D uncertain. Germline CDR1 and CDR2: SEHNR and FQNEAQ (reference sequence). V lost 4 bases and J 8 bases, leaving 8 bases between the germline ends. This CDR3 is 11 amino acids long. CDR3: CASSSGREAFF. CDR3 nucleotides: TGTGCCAGCAGCTCCGGACGAGAAGCTTTCTTT.

The V and J genes are TRBV11-3 and TRBJ2-5; no definite D call. Germline V gives CDR1 SGHNT, CDR2 YENEEA. V lost 2 bases and J 5 bases, leaving 15 bases between the germline ends. There are 15 residues in the CDR3. The CDR3 DNA reads as TGTGCCAGCAGCTTAAGGCAAGGGTTTGAGGAGACCCAGTACTTC. This codes for CASSLRQGFEETQYF.

V is TRBV7-2 and J is TRBJ1-2; TRBD1 matches 11 bases. Looked up from germline, CDR1 is SGHTA and CDR2 is FQGNSA. V shed 3 bases, J shed 6 bases, and the junction held 12 bases outside the gene matches. This CDR3 region has 17 residues. DNA for the CDR3: TGTGCCAGCAGCTTGTCCATTTACGGGACAGGGGGGAATGGCTACACCTTC. It encodes CASSLSIYGTGGNGYTF.

This rearrangement joins TRBV20-1 to TRBJ2-2; D remains unclear. The CDR3 sequence is 11 residues long. The germline V and J ends were trimmed by 4 bases and 4 bases, with 4 bases remaining between them. Looked up from germline, CDR1 is DFQATT and CDR2 is SNEGSKA (reference sequence). The CDR3 loop reads CSAMGTGELFF. Written as DNA, the CDR3 is TGCAGTGCTATGGGCACCGGGGAGCTGTTTTTT.

There are a few counts of this clonotype. Relative to the germline gene, one junction end is altered; a read error may explain this. The chain combines TRBV5-1 with TRBJ1-2; D gene ambiguous. This CDR3 region has 11 residues. From germline, CDR1 is SGHRS and CDR2 YFSETQ. The CDR3 spells CASSLDGGYTF. The CDR3 coding sequence is TGTGCCAGCAGTTTAGACGGTGGCTACACCTTC.

This clonotype was found a few times. The chain joins TRBV3-1 to TRBJ2-1; 7 bases line up with TRBD2. Germline loops: CDR1 LGHDT, CDR2 YNNKEL (reference sequence). Trimming at V came to 0 bases and at J to 3 bases, leaving 5 bases not matched to a gene. This CDR3 is 16 amino acids long. The CDR3 protein is CASSQDQGLYYNEQFF. The DNA of the CDR3 is TGTGCCAGCAGCCAAGATCAGGGACTATACTACAATGAGCAGTTCTTC.

This sequence joins TRBV12-3 or TRBV12-4 and TRBJ2-1; no clear D gene. This CDR3 comprises 15 residues. V gave up 1 base and J gave up 0 bases, with 7 bases separating them. CDR3 coding DNA: TGTGCCAGCAGTTTAGGGACGGTCTCCTACAATGAGCAGTTCTTC. This translates into CASSLGTVSYNEQFF.

This chain joins TRBV5-1 and TRBJ1-4, with D maybe TRBD1 (6 bases). CDR1 and CDR2 from the germline V gene are SGHRS and YFSETQ. Trimming took off 4 bases at V and 5 bases at J, with 12 bases between the two ends. The CDR3 spans 14 residues. DNA for the CDR3: TGCGCCAGCAGCGAAGGGACAAGGAATGAAAAACTGTTTTTT. It specifies CASSEGTRNEKLFF.

This clonotype occurred a few times. The V call is TRBV4-2, the J call TRBJ2-7; 8 bases map to TRBD2. Germline V lookup: CDR1 LGHNA, CDR2 YNFKEQ. Losses at the gene ends were 0 bases for V and 3 bases for J; bases not matched to a gene: 7. The CDR3 runs 16 residues. The CDR3 loop is CASSQEGIAGSYEQYF. The CDR3 DNA sequence: TGTGCCAGCAGCCAAGAAGGAATAGCGGGGAGCTACGAGCAGTACTTC.

The chain employs TRBV29-1 and TRBJ2-1, with D uncertain. The assigned J gene may be wrong: the sequence end matches TRBJ2-7 better. There are 12 residues in the CDR3. CDR1 and CDR2 (germline): SQVTM, ANQGSEA. The CDR3 bases are TGCAGCGTTGGTCCTCCTAACAATGAGCAGTACTTC. Its translation: CSVGPPNNEQYF.

The rearrangement links TRBV12-3 or TRBV12-4 to TRBJ1-1, with a weak D call TRBD1 (5 bases). This CDR3 comprises 13 residues. Trimming left V 7 bases short and J 5 bases short, with 14 bases between. The CDR3 nucleotides read TGTGCCAGCACTTTTAATAGGGGTACTGAAGCTTTCTTT. Its translation is CASTFNRGTEAFF.

This clonotype was counted a few times. The chain carries TRBV20-1 and TRBJ2-1; TRBD1 aligns across 8 bases. Germline V gene lookup returns CDR1 DFQATT and CDR2 SNEGSKA (reference sequence). With 3 bases clipped from V and 4 bases from J, the junction kept 8 bases outside the gene matches. The CDR3 runs to 15 residues. CDR3 sequence reads: CSARPGQGLYNEQFF. DNA for the CDR3: TGCAGTGCTAGGCCCGGACAGGGTTTATACAATGAGCAGTTCTTC.

The chain employs TRBV2 and TRBJ2-4, with 12 bases identical to TRBD2. The V and J ends lost 6 bases and 1 base, in that order; junction bases with no gene match: 10. Germline V gene lookup returns CDR1 SNHLY and CDR2 FYNNEI. This CDR3 spans 18 amino acids. The CDR3 spells CASSLYPSGGDAKNIQYF. CDR3 nucleotides: TGTGCCAGCAGCCTCTATCCTAGCGGGGGGGATGCCAAAAACATTCAGTACTTC.

This clonotype was observed once. At one boundary the junction diverges from the germline segment, which might be a read error. The chain employs TRBV2 and TRBJ2-3; D might be TRBD1 (5 bases). This CDR3 region has 17 residues. The germline V gene encodes CDR1 SNHLY and CDR2 FYNNEI. CDR3 nucleotide sequence: TGTGCCAGTAGTGAATTGGGTAGGGGTACGGACACAGATACGCAGTATTTT. The encoded protein is CASSELGRGTDTDTQYF.

The chain is built from TRBV6-6 and TRBJ1-6; 8 bases are a match to TRBD1. This CDR3 is 14 amino acids long. The J segment lost 6 bases and the V segment lost 10 bases, leaving 8 bases of the junction unmatched. Germline assignment: CDR1 MNHNY and CDR2 SVGAGI (reference sequence). The CDR3 DNA is TGTGCCACAACCGGACAGGGAGTTAATTCACCCCTCCACTTT. Protein: CATTGQGVNSPLHF.

The chain carries TRBV2 and TRBJ1-4, with D possibly being TRBD1 (6 bases). The CDR3 consists of 14 residues. The germline V gene encodes CDR1 SNHLY and CDR2 FYNNEI. V dropped 6 bases and J dropped 7 bases, with 15 bases sitting between them. The DNA of the CDR3 is TGTGCCAGCAGACGATCCGGGACACCTGAAAAACTGTTTTTT. This encodes CASRRSGTPEKLFF.

This clonotype was detected many times. V usage is TRBV4-2 and J usage is TRBJ2-5; the match to TRBD2 covers 7 bases. V shed 0 bases and J 4 bases; nucleotides not matched to a gene: 5. The germline gives CDR1 LGHNA, CDR2 YNFKEQ. The CDR3 covers 15 residues. Here the CDR3 reads CASSQDPGGGETQYF. Written as DNA, the CDR3 is TGTGCCAGCAGCCAAGATCCGGGGGGTGGAGAGACCCAGTACTTC.

The chain recombines TRBV29-1 with TRBJ2-5; D remains ambiguous. Germline loops: CDR1 SQVTM, CDR2 ANQGSEA. Trimming removed 4 bases from V and 0 bases from J, with 6 bases in between. The CDR3 consists of 12 residues. The CDR3 spells CSVASNQETQYF. The DNA of the CDR3 is TGCAGCGTTGCCTCCAACCAAGAGACCCAGTACTTC.

The table lists this clonotype with a few counts. The chain couples TRBV9 to TRBJ1-1; TRBD1 is a possible D gene (6 bases). Germline V CDR1 and CDR2: SGDLS, YYNGEE. V shed 4 bases and J shed 4 bases, with 17 bases lying between them. This CDR3 comprises 15 residues. CDR3 amino acids: CASSSRDRGATEAFF. The DNA of the CDR3 is TGTGCCAGCAGCTCCAGAGACCGGGGGGCCACTGAAGCTTTCTTT.

This chain connects TRBV7-9 to TRBJ2-5; TRBD2 matches at 15 bases. The V gene's germline CDR1 is SEHNR and CDR2 FQNEAQ (reference sequence). This CDR3 comprises 17 residues. Trimming cost V 0 bases and J 3 bases; bases outside gene matches: 2. CDR3 sequence: CASSLAGLAGGEETQYF. The CDR3 region has the DNA TGTGCCAGCAGCTTAGCGGGACTAGCGGGGGGTGAAGAGACCCAGTACTTC.